The 26 T cell receptor beta chains below come from one sample, sequenced in a study of T cells expressing NK-cell markers. TCRdb reworked the 5' RACE reads into one entry per CDR3 protein, no DNA. The table gives roughly 420,000 distinct CDR3 sequences; the top ten clones make up 7.3% of it. Sequencing input: blood T cells: a sorted CD56 or NKG2C T cell subset, CD4+ or CD8+ T cells, or bulk PBMC T cells (not recorded which). These receptors all stem from a woman between 18 and 70 years old in good health.

The chain links TRBV19 to TRBJ1-5; the TCRdb D gene call, TRBD1, has no DNA to confirm it. CDR1 and CDR2 (germline): LNHDA, SQIVND (reference sequence). This CDR3 is built from 14 residues. The CDR3 here is CASSIDGALQPQHF.

This chain joins TRBV24-1 and TRBJ1-2; TCRdb reports TRBD1, a call that lacks DNA to check it against. There are 15 residues in the CDR3. Per the germline V gene, CDR1 is KGHDR and CDR2 is SFDVKD. The CDR3 is CATSDPARDRAGYTF.

The chain links TRBV9 to TRBJ2-3. Looked up from germline, CDR1 is SGDLS and CDR2 is YYNGEE. CDR3 length equals 14 residues. CDR3 loop: CASTQGYSTDTQYF. Full variable domain (outside the CDR3, taken from reference TRBV9 and TRBJ2-3): DSGVTQTPKHLITATGQRVTLRCSPRSGDLSVYWYQQSLDQGLQFLIQYYNGEERAKGNILERFSAQQFPDLHSELNLSSLELGDSALYFCASTQGYSTDTQYFGPGTRLTVL.

This chain uses TRBV27 with TRBJ1-3; TCRdb returns TRBD1, unconfirmable since there is no DNA. Germline CDR1 and CDR2: MNHEY and SMNVEV (reference sequence). This CDR3 is built from 17 residues. The CDR3 reads CASSRDHGTGAGNTIYF.

V gene TRBV19 combines with J gene TRBJ2-2; no DNA is available, so the TRBD1 call from TCRdb remains unchecked. The V gene's germline CDR1 is LNHDA and CDR2 SQIVND (reference sequence). The CDR3 is 16 residues long. The CDR3 spells CAVAKPGTANTGELFF.

The V call is TRBV5-5, the J call TRBJ1-1. The CDR3 is 16 amino acids. Germline assignment: CDR1 SGHKS and CDR2 YYEKEE (reference sequence). The CDR3 sequence is CASSFEGPTMNTEAFF. The complete variable domain, with remaining parts taken from reference TRBV5-5 and TRBJ1-1, reads DAGVTQSPTHLIKTRGQQVTLRCSPISGHKSVSWYQQVLGQGPQFIFQYYEKEERGRGNFPDRFSARQFPNYSSELNVNALLLGDSALYLCASSFEGPTMNTEAFFGQGTRLTVV.

The chain carries TRBV9 and TRBJ2-7. Germline loops: CDR1 SGDLS, CDR2 YYNGEE. The length of the CDR3 is 13 residues. The CDR3 here is CASSVDLSYEQYF.

The V gene is TRBV18, the J gene TRBJ2-7; TCRdb indicates TRBD1, and absent DNA this call remains unverified. The germline CDR1 and CDR2 sequences are KGHSH and LQKENI. CDR3 length equals 15 residues. The CDR3 sequence is CASSPPGQGLILRYF.

The V gene is TRBV6-1, the J gene TRBJ2-3; the D gene TCRdb calls, TRBD1, cannot be checked with no DNA. Germline V gene data show CDR1 as MNHNS and CDR2 as SASEGT. This CDR3 region has 15 residues. The CDR3: CASSAWDGVTDTQYF.

The V and J genes are TRBV12-3 or TRBV12-4 and TRBJ1-5. The CDR3 contains 14 residues. This CDR3 is CASSFVQTNQPQHF.

The chain is built from TRBV7-3 and TRBJ2-5; TCRdb picks TRBD2, but there is no DNA to check that call. Germline V CDR1 and CDR2: SGHTA, FQGTGA. The CDR3 spans 14 residues. This CDR3 is CASSLGPRGETQYF. Drawing the rest from reference TRBV7-3 and TRBJ2-5, the complete variable domain is GAGVSQTPSNKVTEKGKYVELRCDPISGHTALYWYRQSLGQGPEFLIYFQGTGAADDSGLPNDRFFAVRPEGSVSTLKIQRTERGDSAVYLCASSLGPRGETQYFGPGTRLLVL.

This chain links TRBV29-1 with TRBJ2-2. Germline V gene lookup returns CDR1 SQVTM and CDR2 ANQGSEA. The CDR3 totals 11 residues. CDR3 sequence: CSIMNTGELFF.

The chain carries TRBV21-1 and TRBJ2-7; TCRdb's D gene call, TRBD1, goes unchecked for lack of DNA. TRBV21-1 is marked as a pseudogene. The CDR3 is made up of 18 amino acids. The CDR3: CASSEQAQHGTGAYEQYF.

The V call is TRBV7-2, the J call TRBJ2-1; TCRdb proposes TRBD1, but this gene call is untestable without DNA. Looked up from germline, CDR1 is SGHTA and CDR2 is FQGNSA. The CDR3 is 13 residues long. CDR3 in amino acids: CASAPTAYNEQFF.

This chain joins TRBV12-3 or TRBV12-4 and TRBJ1-2. The CDR3 is 14 amino acids. The CDR3 region is CASSPGPTNYGYTF.

V usage is TRBV13 and J usage is TRBJ2-2. The CDR3 runs to 12 residues. Germline values: CDR1 PRHDT, CDR2 FYEKMQ (reference sequence). This CDR3 is CASSWTTGELFF. Full variable domain (outside the CDR3, taken from reference TRBV13 and TRBJ2-2): AAGVIQSPRHLIKEKRETATLKCYPIPRHDTVYWYQQGPGQDPQFLISFYEKMQSDKGSIPDRFSAQQFSDYHSELNMSSLELGDSALYFCASSWTTGELFFGEGSRLTVL.

CDR3 protein: CASSTYNDFRDTQYF. The chain couples TRBV12-3 or TRBV12-4 to TRBJ2-3. There are 15 residues in the CDR3.

The gene calls are TRBV27 and TRBJ2-7; TCRdb's D call, TRBD1, is unchecked because there is no DNA. The CDR3 consists of 15 residues. Germline CDR1 and CDR2: MNHEY and SMNVEV (reference sequence). CDR3 region: CASSPLDSSSYEQYF.

This rearrangement joins TRBV5-1 to TRBJ1-2. CDR1 and CDR2 (germline): SGHRS, YFSETQ. The CDR3 length is 17 residues. CDR3 in amino acids: CASSRISGADIVNGYTF.

The chain is built from TRBV12-3 or TRBV12-4 and TRBJ2-2; without DNA, the TCRdb call of TRBD1 cannot be checked. CDR3 length: 14 amino acids. The CDR3: CASTEGENTGELFF.

The genes are TRBV27 and TRBJ2-6. CDR1 and CDR2 from the germline V gene are MNHEY and SMNVEV (reference sequence). The CDR3 is made up of 15 amino acids. This CDR3 is CASSLQFSGANVLTF.

The chain is built from TRBV7-2 and TRBJ2-4. CDR1 is SGHTA and CDR2 is FQGNSA in the germline V gene. The CDR3 length is 16 residues. The CDR3 region is CASSLVRGLAKNIQYF.

The CDR3 sequence is CASSPELGGYEQYF. The chain recombines TRBV7-9 with TRBJ2-7; TCRdb outputs TRBD2, but without DNA this stays unchecked. The germline CDR1 and CDR2 sequences are SEHNR and FQNEAQ (reference sequence). The CDR3 is 14 amino acids. The complete variable domain, with remaining parts taken from reference TRBV7-9 and TRBJ2-7, reads DTGVSQNPRHKITKRGQNVTFRCDPISEHNRLYWYRQTLGQGPEFLTYFQNEAQLEKSRLLSDRFSAERPKGSFSTLEIQRTEQGDSAMYLCASSPELGGYEQYFGPGTRLTVT.

The chain has TRBV12-3 or TRBV12-4 and TRBJ1-3; checking the TCRdb D call of TRBD1 is not possible without DNA. The CDR3 extends over 17 amino acids. The CDR3 protein is CASSYPRQGATGNTIYF.

The chain joins TRBV20-1 to TRBJ2-1; TCRdb selects TRBD2, and the lack of DNA leaves this call unchecked. The CDR3 extends over 14 amino acids. The V gene's germline CDR1 is DFQATT and CDR2 SNEGSKA (reference sequence). CDR3 sequence: CSARGLAGVNEQFF.

This sequence joins TRBV4-3 and TRBJ1-6; TCRdb designates TRBD1, a call that cannot be tested without DNA. Germline CDR1 LGHNA, CDR2 YSLEER. The CDR3 loop spans 16 amino acids. The chain's CDR3 is CASSSLLAGKDSPLHF.